This T cell receptor beta chain comes out of a study of OX40 agonist ivuxolimab in advanced cancers. Study at large: Each patient was given ivuxolimab into a vein every 2 weeks, at 0.01 to 10 mg/kg. The eligibility criteria allowed prior anti-PD-1, anti-PD-L1 or anti-CTLA-4 therapy, and around 40% had some.

Germline-derived CDR1 and CDR2 are SGHAT and FQDESV (reference sequence). The CDR3 covers 14 residues. After removal of 1 base from V and 11 bases from J, the junction contained 7 bases not matched to a gene. Overall study findings and caveats: The authors also found low normalized T-cell clonal expansion in some nonresponders.

Details on this clone: Its specificity is unknown.

The assay was immunoSEQ multiplex PCR, and TCRdb's table has in-frame clones only and misses some. Here the sample spans around 57,000 clones, roughly 84% being singletons. This receptor was identified in an adult with an advanced solid tumor such as melanoma, head and neck, liver or kidney cancer. The sequenced sample was CD4+ or CD8+ T cells sorted from blood, obtained in a trial of the OX40 agonist ivuxolimab. This rearrangement joins TRBV11-1 to TRBJ2-3, with 9 bases identical to TRBD1. The chain's CDR3 is CASSLGQTGGRQYF. The CDR3 nucleotides are TGTGCCAGCAGCTTAGGACAGACAGGGGGGAGGCAGTATTTT. The full variable domain, its missing parts supplied by reference TRBV11-1 and TRBJ2-3, is EAEVAQSPRYKITEKSQAVAFWCDPISGHATLYWYRQILGQGPELLVQFQDESVVDDSQLPKDRFSAERLKGVDSTLKIQPAELGDSAMYLCASSLGQTGGRQYFGPGTRLTVL.